This T cell receptor (beta chain) derives from a study of cytomegalovirus exposure and HLA in healthy donors. The study, taken as a whole, reports: Upon later analysis, TCR association rates were observed to vary by HLA locus, being highest for DRB1 and lowest for HLA-C.

Germline trimming cut 8 bases from V and 4 bases from J; bases unmatched to any gene: 7. The CDR3 has 13 amino acids. The germline V gene encodes CDR1 GTSNPN and CDR2 SVGIG (reference sequence). The PCR ran on 60 Vbeta and 13 Jbeta primers. Libraries were prepared by immunoSEQ multiplex PCR; TCRdb keeps only in-frame clonotypes and omits some of them. Here the sample spans about 150,000 clones, approximately 70% being singletons. Points on this clone: Its antigen is currently unknown.

The rearrangement links TRBV30 to TRBJ1-3; TRBD1 matches 8 bases. The TCR originated in a woman under 30 in good health and CMV-seronegative. The source material was PBMCs. The chain's CDR3 is CAGSQGAGNTIYF. DNA of the CDR3: TGTGCCGGGTCTCAGGGGGCCGGAAACACCATATATTTT.